The T cell receptor beta chain described here comes from a study of T cell responses to AZD1222 COVID-19 vaccine. Notes on the study in general: CD4 TCRs covered the whole spike, strongest at regions 160-218 and 743-854. Every sample of the repertoires postdated the peak T cell response.

TCRdb's table, derived via immunoSEQ multiplex PCR, lists solely in-frame clones and lacks some. The sample shows roughly 150,000 clones, roughly 92% of them seen only once. Pooling was applied to second doses at about 4 or about 12 weeks. A word on this clone: What it recognizes is unknown.

The CDR3 runs to 16 residues. Trimming removed 6 bases from V and 2 bases from J, with 17 bases in between. Germline CDR1 MNHEY, CDR2 SMNVEV (reference sequence). V usage is TRBV27 and J usage is TRBJ2-1, with D maybe TRBD2 (5 bases). The input for sequencing was peripheral blood, taken 28 days after the second AZD1222 dose. This clonotype was sampled from an adult who received the AZD1222 COVID-19 vaccine. CDR3 nucleotide sequence: TGTGCCAGCAGGCGGGTCGGCGCGGGTACCTACAATGAGCAGTTCTTC. Amino acid sequence: CASRRVGAGTYNEQFF.